This TCR beta chain was documented in a study of cytomegalovirus exposure and HLA in healthy donors listed by TCRdb under 2017. Context from the whole study: According to a later analysis, the 100 to 150 validation repertoires were produced on the same platform as the 680 or so repertoires of the first cohort. The study was designed to test whether signatures of past pathogen exposure could be identified by cataloging public T cell receptors. In addition to the first cohort of about 650 subjects, a separate validation cohort of 130 or so different subjects was used. High-throughput TCR immunosequencing, statistical association of individual TCRs with disease status, and machine learning were combined to predict cytomegalovirus infection status.

After removal of 2 bases from V and 7 bases from J, the junction retains 5 bases not matched to a gene. Measured from the cysteine to the phenylalanine, the CDR3 is 16 residues long. Here the CDR3 DNA is all that survives: 48 bases in frame from base 1. According to the germline V gene, CDR1 reads KGHSH and CDR2 reads LQKENI. The library was built by means of the immunoSEQ multiplex PCR assay. Regarding the original processing steps: To diagnose cytomegalovirus status from the catalog of TCR beta chain sequences, a statistical classification framework was built. Imported from immuneACCESS, the table was reduced by TCRdb to in-frame sequences with V and J called. These copies leave out some clones; in studies compared against another copy, an unresolved V gene accounts for under half, and the cause of the remainder is not known. V and J calls and clone size are given by that table; D and trimming were obtained from the DNA. Here the sample has fewer than 150,000 clones; more than 70% occur a single time. 1.5% to 2% of the sample rests with the top ten.

Separate from the approximately 670-subject first cohort, the validation cohort of 95 to 150 subjects was the group to which the donors belonged. Broad study findings and their caveats: The validation cohort had no HLA typing available for a later analysis, so co-occurrence within that cohort was assessed over all 130 or so repertoires. It was suggested by the authors that the approach could potentially be generalized to other disease states and immunological phenotypes. Most TCR sequences were observed very rarely across donors, whereas some public TCRs were present in many individuals. The study listed 150 to 200 TCR beta chains as associated with cytomegalovirus. The classifier was reported to diagnose cytomegalovirus status with high specificity and sensitivity in both the original and validation cohorts. A few of the identified cytomegalovirus-associated TCR beta chains were confirmed in vitro to be specific for cytomegalovirus antigens. Subsequent analysis determined that TCRs grouped into clusters in the first cohort also showed a tendency toward co-occurrence across the 120 or so validation repertoires, and roughly 94% of cluster scores exceeded 0.

A word on this clone: What antigen it recognizes has not been identified. Base qualities are not recorded, but no much larger clone differs from it by a single base.

Input material: PBMCs. This TCR was sampled from a man younger than 35 in good health and CMV-seronegative. The chain couples TRBV18 to TRBJ2-1; a stretch of 13 junction bases matches TRBD2. The CDR3 protein sequence reads: CASSPRTSGSGNEQFF. The bases are TGTGCCAGCTCACCAAGGACTAGCGGGAGTGGGAATGAGCAGTTCTTC.